The 23 T cell receptor beta chains listed next were all sequenced from one sample in a study of blood T cell repertoires in COVID-19. This table comes from immunoSEQ multiplex PCR, and its TCRdb copy is limited to in-frame clones, with some not included. The data contain over 85,000 clones, 85% of them singletons. Material: peripheral blood. The receptors come from a man in his sixties with acute or convalescent COVID-19.

The V gene is TRBV3-1 (or the pseudogene TRBV3-2), the J gene TRBJ1-5, with TRBD1 as a possible D gene (5 bases). Germline V gene sequence: CDR1 LGHDT, CDR2 YNNKEL (reference sequence). V lost 4 bases to trimming and J lost 0 bases, with 10 bases between them. The CDR3 spans 15 residues. CDR3 DNA sequence: TGTGCCAGCAGCCGGGGCAGCGCTAGCAATCAGCCCCAGCATTTT. It codes for CASSRGSASNQPQHF.

The chain joins TRBV30 to TRBJ1-5; D remains ambiguous. Germline CDR1 and CDR2: GTSNPN and SVGIG (reference sequence). Trimming took 2 bases from V and 4 from J, leaving 9 bases between them. There are 13 residues in the CDR3. The DNA for the CDR3 is TGTGCCTGGAGTAAACCTAATAATCAGCCCCAGCATTTT. This gives the protein CAWSKPNNQPQHF. The full variable domain, rest sourced from reference TRBV30 and TRBJ1-5, is SQTIHQWPATLVQPVGSPLSLECTVEGTSNPNLYWYRQAAGRGLQLLFYSVGIGQISSEVPQNLSASRPQDRQFILSSKKLLLSDSGFYLCAWSKPNNQPQHFGDGTRLSIL.

The chain has TRBV5-1 and TRBJ2-7, with D maybe TRBD1 (6 bases). Trimming shortened V by 0 bases and J by 2 bases, and 9 bases separated the two germline ends. The CDR3 totals 14 residues. Germline assignment: CDR1 SGHRS and CDR2 YFSETQ. CDR3 sequence (DNA): TGCGCCAGCAGCTTGGTCCAGGGGCCCTACGAGCAGTACTTC. This codes for CASSLVQGPYEQYF.

The chain uses TRBV9 and TRBJ1-2; TRBD1 might be the D (5 bases). The CDR3 has 15 residues. Germline-derived CDR1 and CDR2 are SGDLS and YYNGEE. Trimming took 0 bases from V and 4 from J, leaving 13 bases between them. The CDR3 bases are TGTGCCAGCAGCGTAGGAGGACAAGGGTTCTATGGCTACACCTTC. Translating it yields CASSVGGQGFYGYTF.

This clone showed up just a few times. This chain connects TRBV5-1 to TRBJ2-1; 8 nucleotides match TRBD2. Losses at the gene ends were 4 bases for V and 1 base for J; bases not matched to a gene: 4. Germline assignment: CDR1 SGHRS and CDR2 YFSETQ. CDR3 length equals 15 residues. The CDR3 region has the DNA TGCGCCAGCAGCGAGAGCGGGAGTTCCTACAATGAGCAGTTCTTC. As protein: CASSESGSSYNEQFF.

The chain couples TRBV11-2 to TRBJ2-3, with 7 bases matching TRBD2. CDR1 and CDR2 (germline): SGHAT, FQNNGV. CDR3 size: 15 residues. J gave up 4 bases and V 3 bases, and 7 bases lay outside the gene matches. CDR3 sequence (DNA): TGTGCCAGCAGCTTCCGCGGGAGTTGGGCAGATACGCAGTATTTT. It translates to CASSFRGSWADTQYF.

The chain recombines TRBV30 with TRBJ1-2; D is unclear. The V end was cut by 2 bases, the J end by 4 bases, with 5 bases between. Per the germline V gene, CDR1 is GTSNPN and CDR2 is SVGIG (reference sequence). This CDR3 contains 11 residues. The CDR3 is CAWSYTYGYTF. The CDR3 bases are TGTGCCTGGAGTTACACCTATGGCTACACCTTC.

This chain connects TRBV10-1 to TRBJ2-1; 7 bases agree with TRBD2. The CDR3 sequence is 14 residues long. With V trimmed by 6 bases and J by 7 bases, 9 bases remained unmatched. Germline CDR1 reads WNHNN; CDR2 reads SYGVQD (reference sequence). The CDR3 sequence: CASSSGLVGNEQFF. The CDR3, as DNA: TGCGCCAGCAGCTCCGGACTAGTAGGGAATGAGCAGTTCTTC.

This chain uses TRBV7-9 with TRBJ2-3; 7 nucleotides align to TRBD1. The CDR3 has 14 residues. Germline CDR1 and CDR2: SEHNR and FQNEAQ (reference sequence). J lost 0 bases, V lost 8 bases, and 5 bases had no gene match. CDR3 nucleotide sequence: TGTGCCAGCGGACAGGCGATTAGCACAGATACGCAGTATTTT. Translated: CASGQAISTDTQYF.

The CDR3 region is CASSLGGAEYEQYF. DNA for the CDR3: TGCGCCAGCAGCTTGGGGGGCGCGGAGTACGAGCAGTACTTC. V usage is TRBV5-1 and J usage is TRBJ2-7, with D possibly being TRBD1 (5 bases). Germline V lookup: CDR1 SGHRS, CDR2 YFSETQ. V was clipped by 0 bases and J by 4 bases, with 11 bases between them. The CDR3 has 14 residues.

The rearrangement links TRBV7-8 to TRBJ2-3; tentatively, D is TRBD1 (6 bases). Trimming shortened V by 5 bases and J by 9 bases, and 18 bases separated the two germline ends. CDR1 is SGHVS, CDR2 FQNEAQ, per germline. The CDR3 is 14 amino acids. CDR3 loop: CASSTQGSIGTQYF. In nucleotides, the CDR3 is TGTGCCAGCAGCACACAGGGTTCAATAGGAACGCAGTATTTT.

The rearrangement links TRBV12-5 to TRBJ2-1; D possibly corresponds to TRBD1 (6 bases). Trimming cost V 9 bases and J 0 bases, with 12 bases left between them. This CDR3 contains 14 residues. The germline CDR1 and CDR2 sequences are LGHNT and FRNRAP. CDR3 coding DNA: TGTGCTAGCGTAAGGGGGAGCTCCTACAATGAGCAGTTCTTC. Its protein is CASVRGSSYNEQFF.

This rearrangement joins TRBV10-3 to TRBJ2-1; D may be TRBD2 (6 bases). V gave up 8 bases and J gave up 6 bases, with 23 bases separating them. The CDR3 runs to 16 residues. Germline assignment: CDR1 ENHRY and CDR2 SYGVKD. The CDR3 sequence is CAIAGGGGKLGNEQFF. The CDR3 DNA reads as TGTGCCATCGCCGGGGGAGGAGGGAAGTTGGGCAATGAGCAGTTCTTC.

The chain joins TRBV7-2 to TRBJ1-1; TRBD1 agrees at 7 bases. CDR1 and CDR2 (germline): SGHTA, FQGNSA. The CDR3 covers 15 residues. Trimming cost V 5 bases and J 6 bases; bases outside gene matches: 12. The CDR3 sequence is CASSRQGVSGPEAFF. CDR3 bases: TGTGCCAGCAGCCGCCAGGGGGTCTCCGGGCCTGAAGCTTTCTTT. Variable domain in full (rest from reference TRBV7-2 and TRBJ1-1): GAGVSQSPSNKVTEKGKDVELRCDPISGHTALYWYRQSLGQGLEFLIYFQGNSAPDKSGLPSDRFSAERTGGSVSTLTIQRTQQEDSAVYLCASSRQGVSGPEAFFGQGTRLTVV.

The chain combines TRBV9 with TRBJ1-6, with TRBD1 identical over 7 bases. The junction had 2 bases not matched to a gene; V was cut back by 0 bases and J by 8 bases. Per germline, CDR1 SGDLS and CDR2 YYNGEE. The CDR3 totals 14 residues. The DNA for the CDR3 is TGTGCCAGCAGCGTAGGGGACAGAGATTCACCCCTCCACTTT. Translation gives CASSVGDRDSPLHF.

This clone was detected only a few times. V gene TRBV24-1 combines with J gene TRBJ1-1; 8 nucleotides line up with TRBD1. The CDR3 runs to 13 residues. J lost 4 bases, V lost 11 bases, and 8 bases had no gene match. The V gene's germline CDR1 is KGHDR and CDR2 SFDVKD. The CDR3 sequence is CAIPGGFSTEAFF. The CDR3 DNA follows: TGTGCCATCCCAGGGGGCTTCAGCACTGAAGCTTTCTTT.

The J gene is TRBJ2-1, the V gene TRBV11-2; 12 nucleotides line up with TRBD2. Unmatched junction bases numbered 4, after V lost 2 bases and J lost 8 bases. This CDR3 is built from 15 residues. Germline CDR1 SGHAT, CDR2 FQNNGV. The DNA for the CDR3 is TGTGCCAGCAGCTTACGGCTAGCGGGAGGGGATGAGCAGTTCTTC. Its translation is CASSLRLAGGDEQFF.

This clone was observed a handful of times. The chain combines TRBV2 with TRBJ1-5, with D unresolved. With 6 bases removed from V and 8 bases from J, the gap between germline ends came to 14 bases. There are 13 residues in the CDR3. The germline gives CDR1 SNHLY, CDR2 FYNNEI. CDR3: CASRSAGSEPQHF. The CDR3 region has the DNA TGTGCCAGCAGGTCGGCGGGTTCGGAGCCCCAGCATTTT.

In this sample, this clone turned up once. The gene calls are TRBV9 and TRBJ1-3; D uncertain. Germline CDR1 reads SGDLS; CDR2 reads YYNGEE. The CDR3 spans 15 residues. Trimming stripped 0 bases from V and 2 bases from J, with 9 bases between. The CDR3: CASSVGQKAGNTIYF. In nucleotides, the CDR3 is TGTGCCAGCAGCGTAGGGCAGAAAGCTGGAAACACCATATATTTT.

The chain carries TRBV7-9 and TRBJ2-1; TRBD1 might be the D (5 bases). Germline V CDR1 and CDR2: SEHNR, FQNEAQ (reference sequence). V shed 2 bases and J shed 9 bases, with 11 bases lying between them. This CDR3 is 13 amino acids long. The CDR3 DNA follows: TGTGCCAGCAGCTTAACAGGTCTCCGTGAGCAGTTCTTC. This translates into CASSLTGLREQFF.

The chain carries TRBV27 and TRBJ2-2; 11 nucleotides match TRBD1. This CDR3 region has 16 residues. Germline assignment: CDR1 MNHEY and CDR2 SMNVEV (reference sequence). The V segment lost 5 bases and the J segment 4 bases; nucleotides outside the gene matches: 6. This chain's CDR3 is CASSHSGQGVTGELFF. DNA for the CDR3: TGTGCCAGCAGTCACTCGGGACAGGGGGTCACCGGGGAGCTGTTTTTT.

The chain is built from TRBV29-1 and TRBJ1-1; 8 nucleotides align to TRBD1. The CDR3 is made up of 13 amino acids. Germline CDR1 is SQVTM and CDR2 is ANQGSEA. The junction had 4 bases not matched to a gene; V was cut back by 7 bases and J by 0 bases. The CDR3 nucleotides are TGCAGCGGGGACAGGTATCTGAACACTGAAGCTTTCTTT. It specifies CSGDRYLNTEAFF. The whole variable domain, filled in from reference TRBV29-1 and TRBJ1-1, reads SAVISQKPSRDICQRGTSLTIQCQVDSQVTMMFWYRQQPGQSLTLIATANQGSEATYESGFVIDKFPISRPNLTFSTLTVSNMSPEDSSIYLCSGDRYLNTEAFFGQGTRLTVV.

The chain is built from TRBV6-1 and TRBJ1-1; D is ambiguous. The ends were cut back, 1 base at V and 4 bases at J, with 7 bases in the middle. Looked up from germline, CDR1 is MNHNS and CDR2 is SASEGT. This CDR3 has 13 amino acids. This CDR3 reads CASSEGWSTEAFF. CDR3 DNA: TGTGCCAGCAGTGAAGGGTGGAGCACTGAAGCTTTCTTT.